This T cell receptor beta chain derives from a study of shared clonotypes between healthy human individuals. Looking at the study overall: A couple of women and a few men aged 18 to 49 served as donors.

CD8 memory merged CD45RO+ cells and CCR7-negative CD45RA+ TemRA cells into one population. Study-level results: Richness estimates generally favored naive over memory subsets.

The study ran the assay at deep level. Assay: immunoSEQ multiplex PCR; the TCRdb copy retains only in-frame clones and omits some. The top ten clones hold roughly 49% of a sample with tens of thousands of clones, about 65% of them seen once. Concerning this clone itself: Its specificity is not known.

The V end lost 4 bases, the J end lost 13 bases, and 23 bases lay between the germline ends. The CDR3 consists of 15 residues. Germline V lookup: CDR1 PRHDT, CDR2 FYEKMQ (reference sequence). This chain uses TRBV13 with TRBJ2-1, with TRBD2 as a possible D gene (6 bases). Sequenced input: memory CD8+ T cells sorted from blood. Regarding subset: CD45RO+ cells pooled with CCR7-negative TemRA cells. This sequence was found in a man under 40 in good health. CDR3 loop: CASSSGLRLTGEQFF. The CDR3 region has the DNA TGTGCCAGCAGCTCGGGACTCAGACTTACCGGCGAACAGTTCTTC.